These 29 T cell receptor beta chains were all obtained from the same sample, sequenced in a study of metastatic and nonmetastatic thyroid tumors. TCRdb re-called clones via MiXCR from the PCR reads. Here the sample spans about 92,000 clones, 15% being singletons. Patients were all untreated before their thyroid surgery. Sequenced input: blood. These receptors originate from a female donor with papillary thyroid cancer or a benign thyroid nodule (not recorded which). Some clones in this sample may be carry-over from other donors' samples.

This clone was observed at least ten times. This chain links TRBV6-2 or TRBV6-3 with TRBJ1-2; 7 bases align to TRBD1. The trim removed 6 bases at V and 1 base at J, leaving 11 bases unmatched. CDR1 and CDR2 (germline): MNHEY, SVGEGT. The CDR3 loop spans 16 amino acids. CDR3 sequence reads: CASSRGYRGSNYGYTF. Here the CDR3 DNA reads TGTGCCAGCAGCCGAGGGTACAGGGGAAGTAACTATGGCTACACCTTC.

The chain combines TRBV10-2 with TRBJ2-5; 8 bases map to TRBD2. The V and J ends lost 8 bases and 2 bases, in that order; junction bases with no gene match: 7. This CDR3 contains 14 residues. Germline lookup yields CDR1 WSHSY and CDR2 SAAADI. The CDR3 DNA is TGCGCCAGCGAAGCGGGAGTCGGGCAAGAGACCCAGTACTTC. It codes for CASEAGVGQETQYF.

This clone came up a few times. The rearrangement links TRBV28 to TRBJ1-6; possibly TRBD1 for D (6 bases). There are 16 residues in the CDR3. Germline loops: CDR1 MDHEN, CDR2 SYDVKM. Trimming cost V 0 bases and J 5 bases, with 11 bases left between them. The CDR3 DNA sequence: TGTGCCAGCAGTTTATGGGGAGGGGGAGATAATTCACCCCTCCACTTT. It is translated as CASSLWGGGDNSPLHF. Based on the CDR3 plus reference TRBV28 and TRBJ1-6, the full variable domain is DVKVTQSSRYLVKRTGEKVFLECVQDMDHENMFWYRQDPGLGLRLIYFSYDVKMKEKGDIPEGYSVSREKKERFSLILESASTNQTSMYLCASSLWGGGDNSPLHFGNGTRLTVT.

This clone has ten or more counts. The J gene is TRBJ2-1, the V gene TRBV18; the D gene is possibly TRBD1 (5 bases). CDR1 is KGHSH and CDR2 is LQKENI in the germline V gene. V was cut by 1 base and J by 0 bases, with 7 bases left in between. This CDR3 is built from 15 residues. The CDR3 region has the DNA TGTGCCAGCTCACCACAAGACAGCTCCTACAATGAGCAGTTCTTC. Encoded protein: CASSPQDSSYNEQFF. Based on the CDR3 plus reference TRBV18 and TRBJ2-1, the full variable domain is NAGVMQNPRHLVRRRGQEARLRCSPMKGHSHVYWYRQLPEEGLKFMVYLQKENIIDESGMPKERFSAEFPKEGPSILRIQQVVRGDSAAYFCASSPQDSSYNEQFFGPGTRLTVL.

This clone was recorded many times. The rearrangement joins TRBV20-1 to TRBJ2-7; no clear D. Per germline, CDR1 DFQATT and CDR2 SNEGSKA (reference sequence). The CDR3 runs to 11 residues. V was pared by 3 bases and J by 5 bases, with 8 bases between. CDR3 DNA sequence: TGCAGTGCTAGGCTAATCCACGAGCAGTACTTC. Encoded protein: CSARLIHEQYF.

With regard to this clone: A much bigger clone sits one base away, suggesting this may be a read error. Additional DNA sequences in this sample encode the identical CDR3. CDR3 in amino acids: CASSEPRQGTGELFF. CDR3 sequence (DNA): TGTGCCAGCAGCGAACCACGTCAGGGGACCGGGGAGCTGTTTTTT. The gene calls are TRBV7-9 and TRBJ2-2; a weak D match, TRBD1 (6 bases). The CDR3 length is 15 residues. Germline CDR1 reads SEHNR; CDR2 reads FQNEAQ (reference sequence). With 5 bases removed from V and 5 bases from J, the gap between germline ends came to 15 bases.

This clone was detected many times. A much larger clonotype is one base distant, so this may be a read error. The rearrangement joins TRBV27 to TRBJ1-6; no clear D. Germline lookup yields CDR1 MNHEY and CDR2 SMNVEV (reference sequence). Trimming removed 3 bases at V and 6 bases at J, with 3 bases between. The CDR3 contains 12 residues. CDR3 protein: CASSFTNSPLHF. The CDR3 DNA sequence: TGTGCCAGCAGTTTCACTAATTCACCCCTCCACTTT.

This clone has a handful of counts. CDR3 nucleotides: TGTGCCAGCAGCCGGGACACCTCCTACGAGCAGTACTTC. It yields the protein CASSRDTSYEQYF. V and J are TRBV3-1 and TRBJ2-7, with D perhaps matching TRBD1 (6 bases). V was pared by 4 bases and J by 0 bases, with 7 bases between. The CDR3 extends over 13 amino acids. Per the germline V gene, CDR1 is LGHDT and CDR2 is YNNKEL (reference sequence).

This clone has a count of ten or more. The V gene is TRBV6-1, the J gene TRBJ2-1, with 11 nucleotides matching TRBD1. In germline, CDR1 is MNHNS, CDR2 SASEGT. The CDR3 consists of 16 residues. With V trimmed by 1 base and J by 6 bases, 5 bases remained unmatched. The CDR3 is CASSEVRGTGGNEQFF. The DNA for the CDR3 is TGTGCCAGCAGTGAAGTTCGGGGGACAGGGGGCAATGAGCAGTTCTTC.

This clone was observed many times. The chain joins TRBV20-1 to TRBJ1-1; a weak D match, TRBD1 (5 bases). CDR3 size: 13 residues. Trimming left V 5 bases short and J 0 bases short, with 10 bases between. Per the germline V gene, CDR1 is DFQATT and CDR2 is SNEGSKA (reference sequence). CDR3 protein: CSALGQVNTEAFF. The DNA of the CDR3 is TGCAGTGCTCTTGGACAAGTGAACACTGAAGCTTTCTTT.

There are many counts of this clone. The V and J genes are TRBV18 and TRBJ2-3, with TRBD2 identical over 9 bases. The germline V gene encodes CDR1 KGHSH and CDR2 LQKENI. The CDR3 is 17 residues long. Trimming took 2 bases from V and 2 from J; bases not matched to a gene: 8. The CDR3 reads CASSPIRAGGYTDTQYF. Written as DNA, the CDR3 is TGTGCCAGCTCACCAATAAGAGCGGGGGGATACACAGATACGCAGTATTTT.

This clone was recorded many times. This chain joins TRBV20-1 and TRBJ1-5, with 8 bases that match TRBD1. With 5 bases clipped from V and 1 base from J, the junction kept 7 bases outside the gene matches. The CDR3 runs to 15 residues. CDR1 is DFQATT, CDR2 SNEGSKA, per germline (reference sequence). In DNA, the CDR3 is TGCAGTGCTGCCCGGACAGGGTTAAGCAATCAGCCCCAGCATTTT. It translates to CSAARTGLSNQPQHF.

This clone was recorded many times. CDR3 region: CASSYSGNNSPLHF. Here the CDR3 DNA reads TGTGCCAGCAGTTACTCAGGGAATAATTCACCCCTCCACTTT. The rearrangement links TRBV6-5 to TRBJ1-6; no reliable D call. Trimming shortened V by 0 bases and J by 5 bases, and 5 bases separated the two germline ends. Germline V gene data show CDR1 as MNHEY and CDR2 as SVGAGI. The CDR3 sequence is 14 residues long.

Points on this clone: A read error is likely, as this CDR3 ends without the conserved phenylalanine or tryptophan. No DNA is shown, since the ends of the CDR3 on it are uncertain; the CDR3 is the one TCRdb lists. The chain recombines TRBV28 with TRBJ1-2; the table's D call TRBD1 went unverified against the DNA. Ends included, the CDR3 has 13 residues. In germline, CDR1 is MDHEN, CDR2 SYDVKM. CDR3 sequence reads: CASRTGVIGGYTL.

This clone was detected ten times or more. The chain combines TRBV7-9 with TRBJ1-1, with D uncertain. V was clipped by 5 bases and J by 7 bases, with 8 bases between them. This CDR3 has 11 amino acids. The germline V gene encodes CDR1 SEHNR and CDR2 FQNEAQ (reference sequence). The CDR3 loop is CASSHIGEAFF. CDR3 nucleotide sequence: TGTGCCAGCAGCCACATAGGTGAAGCTTTCTTT.

At least ten counts were recorded for this clone. The chain couples TRBV20-1 to TRBJ2-7, with D maybe TRBD1 (6 bases). CDR3 length: 12 amino acids. The germline V gene has CDR1 DFQATT and CDR2 SNEGSKA (reference sequence). Trimming removed 6 bases at V and 2 bases at J, with 11 bases between. The CDR3 protein is CSAHRDPYEQYF. CDR3 DNA sequence: TGCAGTGCCCACAGGGACCCCTACGAGCAGTACTTC.

CDR3 loop: CASSYDGGVGGETQYF. CDR3 sequence (DNA): TGTGCCAGCAGTTACGATGGGGGAGTGGGAGGAGAGACCCAGTACTTC. The chain couples TRBV6-5 to TRBJ2-5; maybe TRBD2 (6 bases). V was shortened by 2 bases and J by 4 bases, with 17 bases between the two germline ends. The CDR3 totals 16 residues. CDR1 is MNHEY and CDR2 is SVGAGI in the germline V gene.

This clone was recorded once. The V call is TRBV9, the J call TRBJ2-2; D is unclear. Germline V CDR1 and CDR2: SGDLS, YYNGEE. The CDR3 runs 15 residues. Deletions cut 6 bases from V and 1 base from J, with 13 bases between. CDR3 region: CASILSGQNTGELFF. The CDR3, as DNA: TGTGCCAGCATCCTTTCGGGCCAGAACACCGGGGAGCTGTTTTTT. Complete variable domain (other parts from reference TRBV9 and TRBJ2-2): DSGVTQTPKHLITATGQRVTLRCSPRSGDLSVYWYQQSLDQGLQFLIQYYNGEERAKGNILERFSAQQFPDLHSELNLSSLELGDSALYFCASILSGQNTGELFFGEGSRLTVL.

This clone was recorded at least ten times. The CDR3 DNA is TGTGCCAGCAGTCTCTATGGCTACACCTTC. Protein sequence: CASSLYGYTF. V gene TRBV6-1 combines with J gene TRBJ1-2; D uncertain. The V and J ends lost 5 bases and 4 bases respectively, with 2 bases between them. The CDR3 consists of 10 residues. Germline assignment: CDR1 MNHNS and CDR2 SASEGT.

This clone was observed many times. CDR3 sequence reads: CSARASSRGAGNTIYF. The CDR3 nucleotides read TGCAGTGCTAGAGCGTCTTCGAGGGGTGCTGGAAACACCATATATTTT. The chain joins TRBV20-1 to TRBJ1-3; weak D call: TRBD1 (5 bases). The CDR3 has 16 amino acids. Germline CDR1 reads DFQATT; CDR2 reads SNEGSKA (reference sequence). V was shortened by 1 base and J by 2 bases, with 15 bases between the two germline ends.

At least ten counts were recorded for this clone. V and J are TRBV27 and TRBJ2-2; D is ambiguous. The CDR3 consists of 18 residues. The ends were cut back, 1 base at V and 0 bases at J, with 15 bases in the middle. Germline V gene data show CDR1 as MNHEY and CDR2 as SMNVEV (reference sequence). The CDR3 region has the DNA TGTGCCAGCAGTTTATTCCCACCAACATACGCGAACACCGGGGAGCTGTTTTTT. Its protein is CASSLFPPTYANTGELFF.

This clone was seen many times. The V and J genes are TRBV15 and TRBJ1-5, with D possibly TRBD1 on 6 matching bases. Germline CDR1 reads LNHNV; CDR2 reads YYDKDF (reference sequence). Between the trimmed V and J ends, which lost 3 bases and 3 bases, there was a span of 15 bases. This CDR3 contains 16 residues. The CDR3 coding sequence is TGTGCCACCAGCAGGGGGGGGCAAGGGTCCAATCAGCCCCAGCATTTT. Translation gives CATSRGGQGSNQPQHF. The full variable domain, its missing parts supplied by reference TRBV15 and TRBJ1-5, is DAMVIQNPRYQVTQFGKPVTLSCSQTLNHNVMYWYQQKSSQAPKLLFHYYDKDFNNEADTPDNFQSRRPNTSFCFLDIRSPGLGDTAMYLCATSRGGQGSNQPQHFGDGTRLSIL.

This clone was found many times. This sample also contains other DNA sequences that code for the same CDR3. V usage is TRBV15 and J usage is TRBJ2-3; unclear D gene. V was trimmed by 3 bases and J by 3 bases, leaving 4 bases between them. Germline V gene lookup returns CDR1 LNHNV and CDR2 YYDKDF (reference sequence). This CDR3 is 12 amino acids long. The CDR3 DNA is TGTGCCACCAGCAGCCCGACAGATACGCAGTATTTT. Its translation is CATSSPTDTQYF. The full variable domain, with the rest looked up from reference TRBV15 and TRBJ2-3, is DAMVIQNPRYQVTQFGKPVTLSCSQTLNHNVMYWYQQKSSQAPKLLFHYYDKDFNNEADTPDNFQSRRPNTSFCFLDIRSPGLGDTAMYLCATSSPTDTQYFGPGTRLTVL.

This clone has at least ten counts. The rearrangement joins TRBV7-2 to TRBJ2-1, with 8 bases that match TRBD2. V was clipped by 6 bases and J by 8 bases; unmatched bases: 15. The CDR3 runs to 16 residues. The germline CDR1 and CDR2 sequences are SGHTA and FQGNSA. CDR3 amino acids: CASRPFRGGSLHEQFF. In DNA, the CDR3 is TGTGCCAGCAGACCGTTTCGGGGGGGCTCCCTCCATGAGCAGTTCTTC.

This clone was recorded once. One end of the junction varies from germline; a read error may be responsible. The CDR3 bases are TGTGCCTGGAGTCTACCCCGCAGTGGGACCTACGAGCATTACTTC. Translating it yields CAWSLPRSGTYEHYF. V is TRBV30 and J is TRBJ2-7; D tentatively fits TRBD1 or TRBD2 (5 bases each). The CDR3 extends over 15 amino acids. Germline-derived CDR1 and CDR2 are GTSNPN and SVGIG (reference sequence).

This clone was counted many times. This chain uses TRBV28 with TRBJ1-4; TRBD1 matches at 7 bases. Trimming took 7 bases from V and 5 from J; bases not matched to a gene: 7. The germline V gene has CDR1 MDHEN and CDR2 SYDVKM. The CDR3 runs to 14 residues. CDR3 in DNA: TGTGCCAGCATCCCGGGACAGACAAATGAAAAACTGTTTTTT. Protein sequence: CASIPGQTNEKLFF. The full variable domain, rest sourced from reference TRBV28 and TRBJ1-4, is DVKVTQSSRYLVKRTGEKVFLECVQDMDHENMFWYRQDPGLGLRLIYFSYDVKMKEKGDIPEGYSVSREKKERFSLILESASTNQTSMYLCASIPGQTNEKLFFGSGTQLSVL.

This clone was detected many times. V usage is TRBV11-2 and J usage is TRBJ2-1, with D possibly matching TRBD2 (5 bases). Germline V gives CDR1 SGHAT, CDR2 FQNNGV. The CDR3 has 16 amino acids. The ends were cut back, 5 bases at V and 2 bases at J, with 16 bases in the middle. CDR3 amino acids: CASSLSGLRPYNEQFF. CDR3 sequence (DNA): TGTGCCAGCAGCCTATCCGGACTTCGTCCCTACAATGAGCAGTTCTTC.

The V call is TRBV28, the J call TRBJ1-1; D may be TRBD1 (6 bases). Germline V CDR1 and CDR2: MDHEN, SYDVKM. This CDR3 contains 13 residues. Trimming removed 3 bases at V and 4 bases at J, with 9 bases between. In DNA, the CDR3 is TGTGCCAGCAGTTTTGCAGGGGCCACTGAAGCTTTCTTT. Encoded protein: CASSFAGATEAFF.

In its sample, this clone was seen a few times. An end of the junction differs from the germline gene, which may be a read error. The J gene is TRBJ1-2, the V gene TRBV24-1; D remains ambiguous. The CDR3 spans 15 residues. In germline, CDR1 is KGHDR, CDR2 SFDVKD. For the CDR3, the DNA is TGTGCCACCGGTGATGCGCCTGGACCCCATTCGGGCTACACCTTC. This gives the protein CATGDAPGPHSGYTF.